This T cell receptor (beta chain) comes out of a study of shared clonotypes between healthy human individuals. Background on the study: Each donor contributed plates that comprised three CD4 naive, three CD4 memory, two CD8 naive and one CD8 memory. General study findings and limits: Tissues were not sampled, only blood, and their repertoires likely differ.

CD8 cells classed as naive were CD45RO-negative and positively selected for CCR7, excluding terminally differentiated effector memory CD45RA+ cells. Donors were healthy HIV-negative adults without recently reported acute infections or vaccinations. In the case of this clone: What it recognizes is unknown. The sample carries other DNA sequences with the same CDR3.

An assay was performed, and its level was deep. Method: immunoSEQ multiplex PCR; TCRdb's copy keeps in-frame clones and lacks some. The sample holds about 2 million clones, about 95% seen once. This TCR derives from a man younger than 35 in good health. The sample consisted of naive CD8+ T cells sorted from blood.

The chain's CDR3 is CASSFSGNEQFF. The CDR3, as DNA: TGTGCCAGCAGTTTCAGCGGCAATGAGCAGTTCTTC. The chain is built from TRBV6-5 and TRBJ2-1, with TRBD2 as a possible D gene (5 bases). This CDR3 is built from 12 residues. In germline, CDR1 is MNHEY, CDR2 SVGAGI. Trimming took 4 bases from V and 6 from J, leaving 7 bases between them.